The 28 T cell receptor beta chains reported below all come from one sample, sequenced in a study of CD8 T cells in Susac syndrome. RNA totalling about 0.45 to 1 ug underwent reverse transcription with random hexamers. TCRdb redid the calling of the immunoSEQ multiplex PCR reads with MiXCR, one entry per CDR3 protein. Here the sample spans some 110,000 distinct CDR3 sequences, just over 95% being singletons. The sequenced sample consisted of CD4+ T cells from PBMCs. The receptors were gathered from a human donor with Susac syndrome.

The chain uses TRBV3-1 and TRBJ2-5; TRBD1 agrees at 8 bases. After removal of 3 bases from V and 7 bases from J, the junction contained 7 bases not matched to a gene. Germline CDR1 and CDR2: LGHDT and YNNKEL (reference sequence). The length of the CDR3 is 14 residues. The CDR3, as DNA: TGTGCCAGCAGCCAGCGGCAGGGGGCAGGGACCCAGTACTTC. Residues: CASSQRQGAGTQYF.

The chain carries TRBV28 and TRBJ2-5, with 10 bases matching TRBD2. The trim removed 9 bases at V and 4 bases at J, leaving 11 bases unmatched. Germline V gives CDR1 MDHEN, CDR2 SYDVKM. The CDR3 runs to 15 residues. The CDR3 coding sequence is TGTGCCAGTAAGGCTAGCGGGAGTCTTACAGAGACCCAGTACTTC. Amino acids: CASKASGSLTETQYF.

The chain combines TRBV6-1 with TRBJ2-3; 15 bases fit TRBD2. Germline trimming cut 6 bases from V and 0 bases from J; bases unmatched to any gene: 7. The CDR3 totals 18 residues. CDR1 MNHNS and CDR2 SASEGT come from the germline V gene. CDR3 in amino acids: CASRGLAGGRGSTDTQYF. The CDR3 bases are TGTGCCAGCAGAGGACTAGCGGGAGGGAGGGGGAGCACAGATACGCAGTATTTT.

The V and J genes are TRBV20-1 and TRBJ1-5, with D perhaps TRBD1 (5 bases). Germline V gives CDR1 DFQATT, CDR2 SNEGSKA (reference sequence). CDR3 length: 11 residues. V was pared by 7 bases and J by 6 bases, with 10 bases between. The CDR3: CSVGGTQPQHF. In DNA form, the CDR3 reads TGCAGTGTTGGGGGAACTCAGCCCCAGCATTTT.

The sample holds one count of this clonotype. The chain links TRBV2 to TRBJ2-7, with 7 bases aligning to TRBD1. The CDR3 runs 15 residues. Germline CDR1 SNHLY, CDR2 FYNNEI. V was clipped by 1 base and J by 2 bases; unmatched bases: 5. The CDR3 bases are TGTGCCAGCAGTGAAGAGGGACAGCCAACCTACGAGCAGTACTTC. Amino acids: CASSEEGQPTYEQYF.

The V and J genes are TRBV5-1 and TRBJ1-1; D gene uncertain. The CDR3 spans 16 residues. Germline V lookup: CDR1 SGHRS, CDR2 YFSETQ. Trimming took off 6 bases at V and 0 bases at J, with 18 bases between the two ends. CDR3 sequence (DNA): TGCGCCAGCACTTCTGGCAGACGATCCATGAACACTGAAGCTTTCTTT. Amino acids: CASTSGRRSMNTEAFF.

This sequence joins TRBV7-9 and TRBJ2-1; a possible D gene is TRBD1 (6 bases). Germline V gives CDR1 SEHNR, CDR2 FQNEAQ (reference sequence). Trimming removed 2 bases from V and 5 bases from J, with 16 bases in between. The CDR3 is 16 residues long. The CDR3: CASSLFPRGQNNEQFF. The CDR3 DNA reads as TGTGCCAGCAGCTTATTTCCGAGGGGACAAAACAATGAGCAGTTCTTC.

The V call is TRBV29-1, the J call TRBJ2-5; D not resolved. The CDR3 has 12 residues. Germline V CDR1 and CDR2: SQVTM, ANQGSEA. Trimming took 4 bases from V and 1 from J, leaving 7 bases between them. The DNA for the CDR3 is TGCAGCGTTGTGGGTTTCCAAGAGACCCAGTACTTC. This encodes CSVVGFQETQYF. The full variable domain, completed using reference TRBV29-1 and TRBJ2-5, is SAVISQKPSRDICQRGTSLTIQCQVDSQVTMMFWYRQQPGQSLTLIATANQGSEATYESGFVIDKFPISRPNLTFSTLTVSNMSPEDSSIYLCSVVGFQETQYFGPGTRLLVL.

The chain is built from TRBV3-1 and TRBJ1-5; D is ambiguous. The V end was cut by 3 bases, the J end by 7 bases, with 10 bases between. This CDR3 is 13 amino acids long. Germline CDR1 and CDR2: LGHDT and YNNKEL (reference sequence). CDR3 coding DNA: TGTGCCAGCAGCCACCGACCCAGGCAGCCCCAGCATTTT. Translated, it gives CASSHRPRQPQHF.

This clonotype was found once. The genes are TRBV28 and TRBJ1-1; D is undetermined. The V gene lost 3 bases and the J gene lost 5 bases, with 13 bases spanning the gap. This CDR3 region has 14 residues. The V gene's germline CDR1 is MDHEN and CDR2 SYDVKM. CDR3 nucleotide sequence: TGTGCCAGCAGTTTGGACTTGGGTAGGACTGAAGCTTTCTTT. This sequence encodes CASSLDLGRTEAFF. The full variable domain, rest sourced from reference TRBV28 and TRBJ1-1, is DVKVTQSSRYLVKRTGEKVFLECVQDMDHENMFWYRQDPGLGLRLIYFSYDVKMKEKGDIPEGYSVSREKKERFSLILESASTNQTSMYLCASSLDLGRTEAFFGQGTRLTVV.

The chain is built from TRBV29-1 and TRBJ2-7; D may be TRBD1 (5 bases). This CDR3 has 11 residues. CDR1 is SQVTM, CDR2 ANQGSEA, per germline. V was cut by 6 bases and J by 4 bases, with 10 bases left in between. The CDR3: CSVRRGYEQYF. CDR3 nucleotides: TGCAGCGTCCGAAGGGGTTACGAGCAGTACTTC.

The chain is built from TRBV5-4 and TRBJ2-1, with D perhaps TRBD2 (6 bases). V lost 0 bases to trimming and J lost 10 bases, with 8 bases between them. This CDR3 is built from 12 residues. CDR1 and CDR2 (germline): SGHNT, YYREEE (reference sequence). This CDR3 is CASSLVAEEQFF. The CDR3 region has the DNA TGTGCCAGCAGCTTGGTAGCGGAAGAGCAGTTCTTC.

The gene calls are TRBV5-1 and TRBJ2-3, with TRBD2 identical over 14 bases. V shed 5 bases and J 4 bases; nucleotides not matched to a gene: 12. Germline V gene data show CDR1 as SGHRS and CDR2 as YFSETQ. CDR3 length: 18 residues. CDR3 nucleotide sequence: TGCGCCAGCAGTAACCCGGGACTAGCGGGAGTTCTTGCAGATACGCAGTATTTT. Residues: CASSNPGLAGVLADTQYF.

This clonotype was seen once. The CDR3 sequence is CATSRGGGTYNEQFF. CDR3 DNA sequence: TGTGCCACCAGCAGAGGGGGGGGAACCTACAATGAGCAGTTCTTC. The rearrangement uses TRBV15 and TRBJ2-1; TRBD2 agrees at 7 bases. The V gene end was trimmed by 1 base and the J gene end by 2 bases; junction bases not matched to a gene: 2. The CDR3 extends over 15 amino acids. CDR1 is LNHNV and CDR2 is YYDKDF in the germline V gene (reference sequence).

The CDR3 sequence is CASSLLGARGEKLFF. As DNA, the CDR3 is TGTGCCAGCAGTTTGTTGGGGGCGAGGGGTGAAAAACTGTTTTTT. This chain uses TRBV7-2 with TRBJ1-4; maybe TRBD1 (6 bases). Germline V gene data show CDR1 as SGHTA and CDR2 as FQGNSA. Trimming shortened V by 6 bases and J by 7 bases, and 18 bases separated the two germline ends. The CDR3 runs 15 residues.

Only one count was recorded for this clonotype. The rearrangement uses TRBV30 and TRBJ2-1; no firm D call. V lost 1 base, J lost 14 bases, and 18 bases lay in between. This CDR3 has 13 residues. Germline V gene sequence: CDR1 GTSNPN, CDR2 SVGIG (reference sequence). The CDR3, as DNA: TGTGCCTGGAGTGCTGGGCAGGCCGGTCGTGAGTTCTTC. Its protein is CAWSAGQAGREFF.

The CDR3 DNA sequence: TGTGCCAGCAGCTTCGTCGGACAGACCAAAAACATTCAGTACTTC. This encodes CASSFVGQTKNIQYF. This chain uses TRBV7-2 with TRBJ2-4, with D tentatively TRBD1 (6 bases). CDR3 size: 15 residues. Germline V gene lookup returns CDR1 SGHTA and CDR2 FQGNSA. V gave up 3 bases and J gave up 2 bases, with 11 bases separating them.

The chain links TRBV18 to TRBJ1-1; no clear D. CDR3 length: 13 amino acids. Trimming cost V 10 bases and J 3 bases, with 15 bases left between them. Per germline, CDR1 KGHSH and CDR2 LQKENI. The CDR3 DNA is TGTGCCAACTCGGTAGCCCAGGACACTGAAGCTTTCTTT. Protein: CANSVAQDTEAFF.

The chain has TRBV5-4 and TRBJ1-1; 8 nucleotides match TRBD1. The V segment lost 4 bases and the J segment 10 bases; nucleotides outside the gene matches: 9. Germline V gene lookup returns CDR1 SGHNT and CDR2 YYREEE (reference sequence). This CDR3 has 13 amino acids. CDR3 nucleotide sequence: TGTGCCAGCAGCCTACAGGGGGTAAGGGGAGCTTTCTTT. Translated, it gives CASSLQGVRGAFF.

The V and J genes are TRBV20-1 and TRBJ2-3; a possible D gene is TRBD2 (6 bases). This CDR3 has 15 amino acids. CDR1 DFQATT and CDR2 SNEGSKA come from the germline V gene (reference sequence). Trimming cost V 4 bases and J 3 bases, with 17 bases left between them. CDR3 in amino acids: CSAKLAGRLTDTQYF. The CDR3 nucleotides read TGCAGTGCTAAGTTGGCGGGGAGACTGACAGATACGCAGTATTTT.

This clonotype was recorded once. The V gene is TRBV7-2, the J gene TRBJ2-1, with unresolved D. Germline values: CDR1 SGHTA, CDR2 FQGNSA. V dropped 6 bases and J dropped 6 bases, with 9 bases sitting between them. CDR3 length: 12 residues. CDR3 region: CASSNPGNEQFF. CDR3 sequence (DNA): TGTGCCAGCAGTAACCCGGGCAATGAGCAGTTCTTC.

The rearrangement joins TRBV19 to TRBJ1-2; perhaps TRBD1 as D (5 bases). Germline V gene sequence: CDR1 LNHDA, CDR2 SQIVND (reference sequence). V lost 0 bases and J 7 bases, leaving 18 bases between the germline ends. The CDR3 is made up of 16 amino acids. The CDR3 sequence: CASSIEVSTGRVGYTF. The CDR3 DNA reads TGTGCCAGTAGTATAGAGGTCTCCACAGGAAGAGTTGGCTACACCTTC.

V and J are TRBV12-3 or TRBV12-4 and TRBJ2-1; D uncertain. This CDR3 is built from 14 residues. Between the trimmed V and J ends, which lost 3 bases and 1 base, there was a span of 7 bases. The CDR3 DNA reads TGTGCCAGCAGTTTCGTCGATTCCTACAATGAGCAGTTCTTC. Encoded protein: CASSFVDSYNEQFF.

The V and J genes are TRBV28 and TRBJ2-7; 7 bases fit TRBD1. V gave up 5 bases and J gave up 0 bases; unmatched junction bases: 7. Per germline, CDR1 MDHEN and CDR2 SYDVKM. The CDR3 is 15 amino acids. CDR3 sequence (DNA): TGTGCCAGCAGTCCCACGAGGGGGCCCTCCTACGAGCAGTACTTC. This sequence encodes CASSPTRGPSYEQYF.

The chain links TRBV30 to TRBJ1-5, with no clear D. This CDR3 has 13 residues. V lost 1 base and J 0 bases, leaving 4 bases between the germline ends. Germline assignment: CDR1 GTSNPN and CDR2 SVGIG (reference sequence). The CDR3 reads CAWSENSNQPQHF. In nucleotides, the CDR3 is TGTGCCTGGAGTGAGAATAGCAATCAGCCCCAGCATTTT.

This clonotype was observed once. The chain is built from TRBV5-6 and TRBJ2-7; TRBD1 is a possible D gene (5 bases). Per the germline V gene, CDR1 is SGHDT and CDR2 is YYEEEE. This CDR3 is 14 amino acids long. V lost 4 bases and J lost 2, with 13 bases in between. The CDR3 region has the DNA TGTGCCAGCAGCCCTGACAGCCGCACCTACGAGCAGTACTTC. It specifies CASSPDSRTYEQYF.

The rearrangement uses TRBV4-1 and TRBJ1-1, with no clear D. Trimming left V 6 bases short and J 0 bases short, with 14 bases between. The CDR3 spans 15 residues. The germline gives CDR1 MGHRA, CDR2 YSYEKL. Here the CDR3 reads CASRAPGRLNTEAFF. The CDR3 region has the DNA TGCGCCAGCAGAGCCCCCGGCAGGCTGAACACTGAAGCTTTCTTT.

The chain couples TRBV28 to TRBJ2-4; D is uncertain. From germline, CDR1 is MDHEN and CDR2 SYDVKM. This CDR3 contains 14 residues. V lost 5 bases to trimming and J lost 1 base, with 9 bases between them. CDR3 loop: CASSGLWAKNIQYF. CDR3 nucleotides: TGTGCCAGCAGTGGCCTTTGGGCCAAAAACATTCAGTACTTC.